The TCR beta chain described here comes from a study of blood T cell repertoires in COVID-19 (dated by TCRdb to 2018 to 2020). About the study as a whole: Samples covering the acute and convalescent phases of COVID-19 were provided by collaborators in the United States, Italy and Spain. The material from the prospective study consisted of cDNA or gDNA derived from T cells, B-cell-depleted T cells, or PBMCs. The dataset comprised deeply sampled blood TCRbeta repertoires from subjects exposed to, actively infected with, or recovered from COVID-19. The repertoires were released in a freely available public database intended as a resource for research on the immune response to SARS-CoV-2. Samples came from the ongoing ImmuneRACE study (first 160 participants) plus 1,254 subjects from 6 global collaborators. Sample metadata almost always included a de-identified subject ID, COVID-19 status, age in years and sex. HLA class I and class II types, where available, came from metadata supplied by the sample provider rather than from assay-based typing.

Worth noting for this clone: Its binding antigen is unknown. No base quality values were provided; no much bigger clone lies one nucleotide off.

Participants in the prospective study were enrolled through a virtual design, were aged about 18 to 89 years, and lived in about 25 United States geographic areas. In the prospective study, participants were assigned to cohorts based on the clinical history participants reported in a screening survey and a study questionnaire. Exposed participants had been in contact, within 2 weeks of entering the study, with a person who had a PCR-confirmed or clinician-diagnosed case of COVID-19. Each participant in the prospective study had whole blood, serum and a nasopharyngeal or oropharyngeal swab collected by mobile phlebotomists. Over a 2-month period, participants in the prospective study had the option of providing additional blood draws and questionnaires. Before DNA extraction, blood samples from the prospective study were shipped at room temperature or frozen. General conclusions and limits of the study: How much clinical and demographic metadata was included differed by source and by participant, and the metadata was provided uncurated.

CDR1 and CDR2 (WNHNN, SYGVQD) derive from the germline V gene (reference sequence). Its CDR3 holds 14 amino acids, cysteine through phenylalanine. Only the CDR3 DNA stays, 42 bases, in frame from base 1. V loses 2 bases of germline sequence and J loses 2 bases, and the interval between the two ends is 9 bases. The immunoSEQ Assay, a bias-controlled multiplex PCR, was used to amplify TCRbeta CDR3 regions from genomic DNA. The study's own analysis went as follows. The number of nucleated cells in each sample was estimated by amplification of reference gene primers within the assay. To quantify the absolute abundance of each unique TCRbeta CDR3 rearrangement, sequence reads were collapsed and filtered. For each sample, productive Simpson clonality was calculated as the square root of Simpson's diversity index over productive rearrangements. This immuneACCESS table, as held by TCRdb, lists in-frame sequences with V and J called but not all clones. Of the missing ones, under half trace to an unresolved V gene in checked studies; the others have no known cause. Clone size and the V and J calls come from that table; the DNA yielded D and trimming. For this sample the table gives under 300,000 clones, of which approximately 89% were detected only once. 2.5% to 3.5% of the sample belongs to the ten largest clones.

The sample was PBMCs or T cells enriched from blood (not recorded which). The chain couples TRBV10-1 to TRBJ1-2; the D gene is possibly TRBD1, with 6 bases matching. The sequence was collected from a woman aged 35 to 49 who had been exposed to COVID-19. The CDR3 in this case is CASSETGGNYGYTF. The DNA is as follows: TGCGCCAGCAGTGAGACGGGGGGCAACTATGGCTACACCTTC.